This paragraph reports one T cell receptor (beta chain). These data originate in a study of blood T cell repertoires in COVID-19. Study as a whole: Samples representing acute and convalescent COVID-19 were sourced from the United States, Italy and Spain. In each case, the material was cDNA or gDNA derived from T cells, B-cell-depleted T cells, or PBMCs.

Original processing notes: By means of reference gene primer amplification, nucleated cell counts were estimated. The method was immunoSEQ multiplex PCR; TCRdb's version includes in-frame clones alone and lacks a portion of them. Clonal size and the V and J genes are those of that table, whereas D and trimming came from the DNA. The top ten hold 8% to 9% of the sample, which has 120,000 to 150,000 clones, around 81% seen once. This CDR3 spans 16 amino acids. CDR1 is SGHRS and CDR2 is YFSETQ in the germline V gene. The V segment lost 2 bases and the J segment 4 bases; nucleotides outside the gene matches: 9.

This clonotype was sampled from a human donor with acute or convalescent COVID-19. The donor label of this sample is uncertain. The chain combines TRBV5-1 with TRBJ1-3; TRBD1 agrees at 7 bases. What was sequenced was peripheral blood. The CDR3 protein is CASSLGGAAIGNTIYF. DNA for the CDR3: TGCGCCAGCAGCTTAGGGGGCGCGGCGATAGGAAACACCATATATTTT.